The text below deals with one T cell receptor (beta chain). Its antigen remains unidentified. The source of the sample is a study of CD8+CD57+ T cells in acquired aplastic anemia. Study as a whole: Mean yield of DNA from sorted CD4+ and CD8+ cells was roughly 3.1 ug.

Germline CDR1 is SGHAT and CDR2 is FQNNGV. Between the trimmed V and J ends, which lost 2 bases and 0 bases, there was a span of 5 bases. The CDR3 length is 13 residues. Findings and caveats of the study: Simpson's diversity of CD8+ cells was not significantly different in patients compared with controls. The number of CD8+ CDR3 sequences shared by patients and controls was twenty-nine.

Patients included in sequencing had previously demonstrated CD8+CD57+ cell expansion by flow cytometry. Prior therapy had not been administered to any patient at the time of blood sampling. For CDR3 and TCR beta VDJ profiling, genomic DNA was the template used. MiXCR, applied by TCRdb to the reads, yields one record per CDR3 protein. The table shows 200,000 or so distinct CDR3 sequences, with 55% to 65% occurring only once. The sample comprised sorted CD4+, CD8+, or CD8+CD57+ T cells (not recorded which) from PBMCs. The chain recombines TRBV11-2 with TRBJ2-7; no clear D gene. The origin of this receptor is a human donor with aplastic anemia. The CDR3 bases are TGTGCCAGCAGCTTACTGTTCTCCTACGAGCAGTACTTC. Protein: CASSLLFSYEQYF.